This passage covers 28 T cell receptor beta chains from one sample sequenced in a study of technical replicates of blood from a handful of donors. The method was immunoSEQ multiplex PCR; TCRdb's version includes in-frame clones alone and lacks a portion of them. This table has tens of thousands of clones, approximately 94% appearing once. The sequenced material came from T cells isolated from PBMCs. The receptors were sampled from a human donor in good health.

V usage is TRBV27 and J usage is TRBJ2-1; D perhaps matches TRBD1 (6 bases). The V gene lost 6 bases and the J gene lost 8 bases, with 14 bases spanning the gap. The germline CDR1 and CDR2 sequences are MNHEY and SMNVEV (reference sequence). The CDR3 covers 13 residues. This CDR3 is CASSQVGGDEQFF. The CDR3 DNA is TGTGCCAGCAGCCAGGTAGGGGGAGATGAGCAGTTCTTC.

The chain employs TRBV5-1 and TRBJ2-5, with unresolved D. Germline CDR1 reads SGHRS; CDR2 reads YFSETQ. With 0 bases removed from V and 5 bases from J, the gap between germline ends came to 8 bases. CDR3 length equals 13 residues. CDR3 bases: TGCGCCAGCAGCTTGGGAGGTGCTGAGACCCAGTACTTC. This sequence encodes CASSLGGAETQYF. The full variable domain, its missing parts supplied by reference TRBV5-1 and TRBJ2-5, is KAGVTQTPRYLIKTRGQQVTLSCSPISGHRSVSWYQQTPGQGLQFLFEYFSETQRNKGNFPGRFSGRQFSNSRSEMNVSTLELGDSALYLCASSLGGAETQYFGPGTRLLVL.

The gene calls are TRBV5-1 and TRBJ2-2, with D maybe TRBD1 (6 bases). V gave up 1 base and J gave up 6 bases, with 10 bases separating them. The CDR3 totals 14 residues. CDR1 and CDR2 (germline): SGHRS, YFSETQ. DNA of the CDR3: TGCGCCAGCAGCTTGACAGGGTTAGCCGGGGAGCTGTTTTTT. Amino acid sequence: CASSLTGLAGELFF.

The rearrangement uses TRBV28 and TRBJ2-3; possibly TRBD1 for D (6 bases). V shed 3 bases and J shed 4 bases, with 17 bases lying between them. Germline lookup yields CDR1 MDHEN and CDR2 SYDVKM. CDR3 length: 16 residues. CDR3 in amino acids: CASSLVLQGRPDTQYF. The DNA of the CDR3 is TGTGCCAGCAGTTTGGTTTTACAGGGAAGGCCAGATACGCAGTATTTT.

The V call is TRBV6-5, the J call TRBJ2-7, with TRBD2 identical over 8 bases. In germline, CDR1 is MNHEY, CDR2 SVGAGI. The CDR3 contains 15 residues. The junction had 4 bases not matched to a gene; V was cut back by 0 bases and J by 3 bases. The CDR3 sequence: CASSYSGTSNYEQYF. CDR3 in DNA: TGTGCCAGCAGTTACTCAGGGACTAGTAACTACGAGCAGTACTTC.

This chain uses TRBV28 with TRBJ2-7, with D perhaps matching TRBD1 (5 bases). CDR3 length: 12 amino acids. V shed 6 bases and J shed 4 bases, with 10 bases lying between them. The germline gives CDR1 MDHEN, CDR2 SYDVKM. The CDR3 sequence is CASSLRQYEQYF. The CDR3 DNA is TGTGCCAGCAGCCTCCGACAGTACGAGCAGTACTTC.

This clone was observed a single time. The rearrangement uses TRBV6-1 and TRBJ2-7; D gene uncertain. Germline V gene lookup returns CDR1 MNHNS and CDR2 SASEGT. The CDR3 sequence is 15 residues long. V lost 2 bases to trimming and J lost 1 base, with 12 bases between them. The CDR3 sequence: CASSEPLYGSYEQYF. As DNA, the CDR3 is TGTGCCAGCAGTGAACCTCTCTACGGGTCCTACGAGCAGTACTTC.

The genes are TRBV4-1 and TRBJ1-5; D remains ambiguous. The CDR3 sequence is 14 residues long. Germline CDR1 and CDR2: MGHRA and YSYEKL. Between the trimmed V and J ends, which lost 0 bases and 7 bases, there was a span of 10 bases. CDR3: CASSQDRVGQPQHF. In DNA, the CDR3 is TGCGCCAGCAGCCAAGATCGGGTAGGCCAGCCCCAGCATTTT.

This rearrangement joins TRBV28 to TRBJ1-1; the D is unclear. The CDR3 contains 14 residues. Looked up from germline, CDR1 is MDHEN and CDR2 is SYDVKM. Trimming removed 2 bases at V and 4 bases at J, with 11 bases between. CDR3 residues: CASSLTVSTTEAFF. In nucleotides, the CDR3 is TGTGCCAGCAGTTTAACGGTGTCTACCACTGAAGCTTTCTTT.

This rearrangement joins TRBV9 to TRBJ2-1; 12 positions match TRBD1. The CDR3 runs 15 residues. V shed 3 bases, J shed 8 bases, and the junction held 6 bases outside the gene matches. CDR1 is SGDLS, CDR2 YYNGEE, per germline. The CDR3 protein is CASSAGTGGIYEQFF. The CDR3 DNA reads TGTGCCAGCAGCGCCGGGACAGGGGGCATTTATGAGCAGTTCTTC. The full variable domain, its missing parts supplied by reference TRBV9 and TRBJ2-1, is DSGVTQTPKHLITATGQRVTLRCSPRSGDLSVYWYQQSLDQGLQFLIQYYNGEERAKGNILERFSAQQFPDLHSELNLSSLELGDSALYFCASSAGTGGIYEQFFGPGTRLTVL.

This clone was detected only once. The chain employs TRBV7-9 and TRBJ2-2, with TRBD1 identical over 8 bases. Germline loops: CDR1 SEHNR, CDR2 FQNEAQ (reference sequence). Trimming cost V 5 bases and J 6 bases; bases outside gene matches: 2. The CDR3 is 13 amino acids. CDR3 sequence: CASSGQGPGELFF. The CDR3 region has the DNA TGTGCCAGCAGCGGACAGGGACCCGGGGAGCTGTTTTTT.

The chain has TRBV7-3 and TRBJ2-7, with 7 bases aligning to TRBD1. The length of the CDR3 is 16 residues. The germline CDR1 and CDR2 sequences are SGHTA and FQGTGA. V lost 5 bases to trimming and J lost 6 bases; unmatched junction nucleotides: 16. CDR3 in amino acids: CASSQIGLQGRVEQYF. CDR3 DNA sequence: TGTGCCAGCAGCCAGATCGGGCTACAGGGGCGAGTCGAGCAGTACTTC.

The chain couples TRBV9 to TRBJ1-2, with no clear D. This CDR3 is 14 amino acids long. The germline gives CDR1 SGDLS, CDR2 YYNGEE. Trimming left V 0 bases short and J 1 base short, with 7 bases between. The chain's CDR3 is CASSVAGSNYGYTF. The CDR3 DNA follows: TGTGCCAGCAGCGTAGCCGGTAGTAACTATGGCTACACCTTC.

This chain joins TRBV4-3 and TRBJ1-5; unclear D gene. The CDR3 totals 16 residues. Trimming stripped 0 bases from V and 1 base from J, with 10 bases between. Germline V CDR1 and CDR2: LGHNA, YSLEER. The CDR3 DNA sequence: TGCGCCAGCAGCCAAGAGGCGTCGGGAAGCAATCAGCCCCAGCATTTT. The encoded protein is CASSQEASGSNQPQHF.

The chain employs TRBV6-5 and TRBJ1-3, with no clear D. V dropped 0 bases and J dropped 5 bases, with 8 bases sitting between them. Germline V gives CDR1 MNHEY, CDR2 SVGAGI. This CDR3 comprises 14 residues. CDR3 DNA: TGTGCCAGCAGTTACTCAGAGGATCGAAACACCATATATTTT. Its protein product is CASSYSEDRNTIYF.

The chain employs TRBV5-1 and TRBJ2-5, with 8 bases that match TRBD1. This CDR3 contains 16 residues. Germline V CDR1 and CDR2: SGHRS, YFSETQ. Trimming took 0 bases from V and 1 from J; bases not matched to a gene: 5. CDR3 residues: CASSLGGQAFQETQYF. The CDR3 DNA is TGCGCCAGCAGCTTGGGGGGACAGGCCTTCCAAGAGACCCAGTACTTC. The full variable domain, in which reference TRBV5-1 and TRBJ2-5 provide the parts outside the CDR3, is KAGVTQTPRYLIKTRGQQVTLSCSPISGHRSVSWYQQTPGQGLQFLFEYFSETQRNKGNFPGRFSGRQFSNSRSEMNVSTLELGDSALYLCASSLGGQAFQETQYFGPGTRLLVL.

Here the CDR3 reads CASSATDSPWYNEQFF. Written as DNA, the CDR3 is TGTGCCAGCAGCGCAACAGACAGTCCCTGGTACAATGAGCAGTTCTTC. The rearrangement links TRBV9 to TRBJ2-1, with D perhaps matching TRBD1 (5 bases). V gave up 3 bases and J gave up 4 bases, with 17 bases separating them. This CDR3 region has 16 residues. The V gene's germline CDR1 is SGDLS and CDR2 YYNGEE.

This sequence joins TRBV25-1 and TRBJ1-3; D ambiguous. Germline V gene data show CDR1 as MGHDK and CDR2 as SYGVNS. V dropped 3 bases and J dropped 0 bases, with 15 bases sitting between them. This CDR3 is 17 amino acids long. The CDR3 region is CASSEMRSWYSGNTIYF. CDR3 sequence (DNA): TGTGCCAGCAGTGAGATGAGGTCATGGTACTCTGGAAACACCATATATTTT.

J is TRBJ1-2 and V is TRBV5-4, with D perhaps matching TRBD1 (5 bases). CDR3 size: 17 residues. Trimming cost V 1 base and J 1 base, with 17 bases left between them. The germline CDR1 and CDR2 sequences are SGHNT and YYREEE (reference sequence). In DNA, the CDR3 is TGTGCCAGCAGCTTGAGTAGGGGCCAGCAGCTTAACTATGGCTACACCTTC. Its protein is CASSLSRGQQLNYGYTF.

The CDR3 nucleotides are TGTGCCACCGGGACTAGCGGGAGGTTAAAAGAGACCCAGTACTTC. Translating gives CATGTSGRLKETQYF. The rearrangement joins TRBV10-3 to TRBJ2-5; 15 positions match TRBD2. The germline CDR1 and CDR2 sequences are ENHRY and SYGVKD. The J segment lost 3 bases and the V segment lost 10 bases, leaving 6 bases of the junction unmatched. This CDR3 is built from 15 residues.

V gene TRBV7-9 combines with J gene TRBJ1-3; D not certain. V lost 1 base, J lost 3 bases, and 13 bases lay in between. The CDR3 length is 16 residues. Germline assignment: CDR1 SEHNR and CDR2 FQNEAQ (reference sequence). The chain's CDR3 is CASSLVTGLSGNTIYF. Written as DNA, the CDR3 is TGTGCCAGCAGCTTAGTTACGGGATTAAGTGGAAACACCATATATTTT. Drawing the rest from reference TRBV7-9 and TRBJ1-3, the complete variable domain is DTGVSQNPRHKITKRGQNVTFRCDPISEHNRLYWYRQTLGQGPEFLTYFQNEAQLEKSRLLSDRFSAERPKGSFSTLEIQRTEQGDSAMYLCASSLVTGLSGNTIYFGEGSWLTVV.

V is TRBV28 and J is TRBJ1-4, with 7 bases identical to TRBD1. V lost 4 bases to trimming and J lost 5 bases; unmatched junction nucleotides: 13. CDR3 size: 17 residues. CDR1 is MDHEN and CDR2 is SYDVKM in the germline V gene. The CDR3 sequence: CASSWLSGQDLNEKLFF. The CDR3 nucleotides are TGTGCCAGCAGTTGGTTAAGTGGACAGGACTTGAATGAAAAACTGTTTTTT.

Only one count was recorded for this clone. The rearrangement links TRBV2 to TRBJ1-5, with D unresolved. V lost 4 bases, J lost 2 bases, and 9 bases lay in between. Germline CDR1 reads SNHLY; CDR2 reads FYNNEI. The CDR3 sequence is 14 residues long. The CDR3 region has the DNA TGTGCCAGCAGTGGGAGTCGGGGCAATCAGCCCCAGCATTTT. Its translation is CASSGSRGNQPQHF.

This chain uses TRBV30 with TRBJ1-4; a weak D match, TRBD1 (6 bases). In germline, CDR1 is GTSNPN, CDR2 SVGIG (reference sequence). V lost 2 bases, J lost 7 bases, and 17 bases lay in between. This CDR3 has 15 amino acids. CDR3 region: CAWSPLGQGSEKLFF. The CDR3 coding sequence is TGTGCCTGGAGTCCCCTGGGTCAGGGGAGTGAAAAACTGTTTTTT.

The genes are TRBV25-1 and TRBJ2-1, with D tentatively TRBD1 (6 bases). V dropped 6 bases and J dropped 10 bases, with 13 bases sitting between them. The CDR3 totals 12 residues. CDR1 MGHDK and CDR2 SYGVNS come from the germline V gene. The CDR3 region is CASRGASKEQFF. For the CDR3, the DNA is TGTGCCAGCAGGGGGGCCAGTAAGGAGCAGTTCTTC.

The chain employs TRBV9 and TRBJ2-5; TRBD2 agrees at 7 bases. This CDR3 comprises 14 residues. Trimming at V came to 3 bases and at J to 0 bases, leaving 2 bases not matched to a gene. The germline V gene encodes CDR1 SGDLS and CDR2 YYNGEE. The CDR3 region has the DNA TGTGCCAGCAGCGACGGGAGGAACCAAGAGACCCAGTACTTC. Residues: CASSDGRNQETQYF.

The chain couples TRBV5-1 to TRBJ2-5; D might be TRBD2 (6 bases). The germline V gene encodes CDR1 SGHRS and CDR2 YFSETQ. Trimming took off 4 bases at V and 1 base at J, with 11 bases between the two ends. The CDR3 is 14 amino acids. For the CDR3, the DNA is TGCGCCAGCAGCCCAGGACTATTCCAAGAGACCCAGTACTTC. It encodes CASSPGLFQETQYF.

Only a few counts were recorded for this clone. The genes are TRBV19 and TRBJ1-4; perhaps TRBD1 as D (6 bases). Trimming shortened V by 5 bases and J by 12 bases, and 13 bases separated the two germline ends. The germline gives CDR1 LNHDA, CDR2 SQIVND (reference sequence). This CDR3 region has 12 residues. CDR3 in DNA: TGTGCCAGTAGTGCTCCACAGGGAGAACTGTTTTTT. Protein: CASSAPQGELFF. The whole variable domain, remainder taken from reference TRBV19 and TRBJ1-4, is DGGITQSPKYLFRKEGQNVTLSCEQNLNHDAMYWYRQDPGQGLRLIYYSQIVNDFQKGDIAEGYSVSREKKESFPLTVTSAQKNPTAFYLCASSAPQGELFFGSGTQLSVL.